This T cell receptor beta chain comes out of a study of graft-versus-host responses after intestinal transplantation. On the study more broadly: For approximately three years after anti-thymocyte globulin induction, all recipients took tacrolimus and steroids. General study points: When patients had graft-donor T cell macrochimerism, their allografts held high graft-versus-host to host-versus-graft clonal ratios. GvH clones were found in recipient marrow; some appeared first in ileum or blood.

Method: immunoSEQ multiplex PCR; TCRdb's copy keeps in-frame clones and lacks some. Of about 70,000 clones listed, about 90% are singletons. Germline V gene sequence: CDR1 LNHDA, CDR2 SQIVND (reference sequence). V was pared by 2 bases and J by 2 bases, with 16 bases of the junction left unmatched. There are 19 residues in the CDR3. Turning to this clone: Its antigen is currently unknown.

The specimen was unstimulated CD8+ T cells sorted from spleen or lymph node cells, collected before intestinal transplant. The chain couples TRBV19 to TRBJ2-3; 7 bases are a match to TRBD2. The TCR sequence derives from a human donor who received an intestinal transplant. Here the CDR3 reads CASSIRWGRASGTTDTQYF. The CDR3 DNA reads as TGTGCCAGTAGTATAAGGTGGGGTCGGGCTAGCGGCACCACAGATACGCAGTATTTT. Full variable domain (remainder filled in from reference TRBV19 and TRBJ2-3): DGGITQSPKYLFRKEGQNVTLSCEQNLNHDAMYWYRQDPGQGLRLIYYSQIVNDFQKGDIAEGYSVSREKKESFPLTVTSAQKNPTAFYLCASSIRWGRASGTTDTQYFGPGTRLTVL.